Presented here are 29 T cell receptor beta chains from one specimen sequenced in a study of blood T cell repertoires in COVID-19. Generated by immunoSEQ multiplex PCR, the TCRdb table keeps only in-frame clones and is missing some. The top ten clones hold 5.1% of a sample with approximately 360,000 clones, around 86% of them seen once. Sequencing was done on a sample of PBMCs or T cells enriched from blood (not recorded which). Receptors originate from a woman aged 45-59 years who had recovered from COVID-19.

This chain uses TRBV5-1 with TRBJ1-1, with D possibly TRBD1 on 5 matching bases. There are 15 residues in the CDR3. V was pared by 1 base and J by 1 base, with 11 bases between. Looked up from germline, CDR1 is SGHRS and CDR2 is YFSETQ. The DNA of the CDR3 is TGCGCCAGCAGCTTGCCGGGGAGGGGGAACACTGAAGCTTTCTTT. Translation: CASSLPGRGNTEAFF.

This clone was recorded once. This chain joins TRBV16 and TRBJ1-1, with no clear D. The germline CDR1 and CDR2 sequences are KGHSY and FQNENV. The CDR3 totals 15 residues. The V end was cut by 0 bases, the J end by 0 bases, with 8 bases between. This CDR3 is CASSQSYSLNTEAFF. CDR3 sequence (DNA): TGTGCCAGCAGCCAATCGTACAGCCTGAACACTGAAGCTTTCTTT.

A single count supports this clone. This chain links TRBV11-3 with TRBJ2-5; 8 bases are shared with TRBD1. Germline values: CDR1 SGHNT, CDR2 YENEEA. This CDR3 region has 13 residues. V gave up 5 bases and J gave up 5 bases; unmatched junction bases: 4. This chain's CDR3 is CASSPGGWETQYF. CDR3 DNA: TGTGCCAGCAGCCCAGGGGGCTGGGAGACCCAGTACTTC. Looking up the rest from reference TRBV11-3 and TRBJ2-5 gives the full variable domain: EAGVVQSPRYKIIEKKQPVAFWCNPISGHNTLYWYLQNLGQGPELLIRYENEEAVDDSQLPKDRFSAERLKGVDSTLKIQPAELGDSAVYLCASSPGGWETQYFGPGTRLLVL.

J is TRBJ1-5 and V is TRBV11-3; TRBD1 might be the D (5 bases). Germline CDR1 is SGHNT and CDR2 is YENEEA. The V end lost 5 bases, the J end lost 5 bases, and 10 bases lay between the germline ends. The length of the CDR3 is 13 residues. The chain's CDR3 is CASSPRGHQPQHF. Written as DNA, the CDR3 is TGTGCCAGCAGCCCGCGGGGCCATCAGCCCCAGCATTTT. The full variable domain, rest sourced from reference TRBV11-3 and TRBJ1-5, is EAGVVQSPRYKIIEKKQPVAFWCNPISGHNTLYWYLQNLGQGPELLIRYENEEAVDDSQLPKDRFSAERLKGVDSTLKIQPAELGDSAVYLCASSPRGHQPQHFGDGTRLSIL.

In its sample, this clone was seen a few times. The chain carries TRBV5-5 and TRBJ1-2; possible D gene TRBD1, 5 bases. With 2 bases removed from V and 6 bases from J, the gap between germline ends came to 17 bases. CDR1 and CDR2 (germline): SGHKS, YYEKEE (reference sequence). The CDR3 length is 15 residues. The CDR3, as DNA: TGTGCCAGCAGCTTCGCGCCCCAGGGAGGGCATGGCTACACCTTC. This translates into CASSFAPQGGHGYTF.

The chain has TRBV13 and TRBJ1-2; TRBD1 matches 8 bases. Trimming at V came to 5 bases and at J to 8 bases, leaving 25 bases not matched to a gene. The CDR3 spans 19 residues. Germline V gene data show CDR1 as PRHDT and CDR2 as FYEKMQ (reference sequence). The CDR3 DNA is TGTGCCAGCAGCCGCAATACATATCCCCGGGACAGGACGGTAGGAGGCTACACCTTC. Translated, it gives CASSRNTYPRDRTVGGYTF.

The chain combines TRBV7-2 with TRBJ2-5; possibly TRBD2 for D (6 bases). This CDR3 contains 16 residues. V lost 0 bases, J lost 5 bases, and 16 bases lay in between. Germline CDR1 reads SGHTA; CDR2 reads FQGNSA. The CDR3 is CASSLALAPVGETQYF. The CDR3 nucleotides read TGTGCCAGCAGCTTAGCACTAGCCCCCGTGGGGGAGACCCAGTACTTC.

The V gene is TRBV6-4, the J gene TRBJ1-1; D remains unclear. The CDR3 runs to 14 residues. Germline loops: CDR1 MRHNA, CDR2 SNTAGT. Trimming took 6 bases from V and 0 from J, leaving 11 bases between them. As DNA, the CDR3 is TGTGCCAGCAGCACCGGGGTTATGAACACTGAAGCTTTCTTT. This gives the protein CASSTGVMNTEAFF.

V is TRBV11-2 and J is TRBJ2-5, with 11 positions matching TRBD2. Germline values: CDR1 SGHAT, CDR2 FQNNGV. The V gene end was trimmed by 5 bases and the J gene end by 1 base; junction bases not matched to a gene: 6. The CDR3 has 16 residues. The CDR3 here is CASSLTSGSVQETQYF. The CDR3 DNA follows: TGTGCCAGCAGCCTTACTAGCGGGAGCGTCCAAGAGACCCAGTACTTC.

This rearrangement joins TRBV7-2 to TRBJ1-1, with a possible D match to TRBD1 (5 bases). Deletions cut 6 bases from V and 1 base from J, with 18 bases between. The CDR3 is made up of 16 amino acids. Looked up from germline, CDR1 is SGHTA and CDR2 is FQGNSA. The CDR3 reads CASSPIAGLRNTEAFF. In DNA form, the CDR3 reads TGTGCCAGCAGTCCCATCGCGGGACTAAGGAACACTGAAGCTTTCTTT.

The chain couples TRBV27 to TRBJ2-4; 15 bases line up with TRBD2. Trimming at V came to 5 bases and at J to 9 bases, leaving 8 bases not matched to a gene. The CDR3 covers 16 residues. Germline lookup yields CDR1 MNHEY and CDR2 SMNVEV (reference sequence). CDR3 sequence reads: CASSIGLAGGTGIQYF. The DNA for the CDR3 is TGTGCCAGCAGTATCGGACTAGCGGGGGGGACCGGCATTCAGTACTTC.

The CDR3 loop reads CASSGTSGHIFLNEQFF. CDR3 DNA sequence: TGTGCCAGCAGCGGGACTAGCGGCCACATATTCCTAAATGAGCAGTTCTTC. V is TRBV27 and J is TRBJ2-1, with TRBD2 matching 11 bases. The germline gives CDR1 MNHEY, CDR2 SMNVEV (reference sequence). The V gene end was trimmed by 6 bases and the J gene end by 7 bases; junction bases not matched to a gene: 14. CDR3 length: 17 residues.

The chain links TRBV7-9 to TRBJ1-2; D remains unclear. The V end was cut by 1 base, the J end by 8 bases, with 14 bases between. Germline CDR1 SEHNR, CDR2 FQNEAQ (reference sequence). The CDR3 runs to 14 residues. This CDR3 reads CASSLGSAYWGYTF. CDR3 nucleotide sequence: TGTGCCAGCAGCTTAGGATCTGCCTACTGGGGCTACACCTTC.

The rearrangement joins TRBV30 to TRBJ1-1; 7 bases fit TRBD1. The CDR3 loop spans 15 amino acids. In germline, CDR1 is GTSNPN, CDR2 SVGIG (reference sequence). Germline trimming cut 3 bases from V and 5 bases from J; bases unmatched to any gene: 12. This chain's CDR3 is CAWRMTGKGRTEAFF. CDR3 bases: TGTGCCTGGAGGATGACAGGGAAAGGAAGGACTGAAGCTTTCTTT.

The chain couples TRBV5-1 to TRBJ1-2; 8 positions agree with TRBD1. The CDR3 spans 14 residues. Per germline, CDR1 SGHRS and CDR2 YFSETQ. V dropped 3 bases and J dropped 2; count of bases not matched to a gene: 3. The CDR3 spells CASSYDRGNYGYTF. The CDR3 region has the DNA TGCGCCAGCAGCTACGACAGGGGAAACTATGGCTACACCTTC.

This clone was seen only once. This chain links TRBV20-1 with TRBJ2-7, with 9 bases fitting TRBD2. CDR1 is DFQATT and CDR2 is SNEGSKA in the germline V gene (reference sequence). There are 16 residues in the CDR3. With V trimmed by 3 bases and J by 4 bases, 13 bases remained unmatched. CDR3 sequence (DNA): TGCAGTGCTAGTAGGCCGGGCGGGAGCGGGAGGTACGAGCAGTACTTC. This codes for CSASRPGGSGRYEQYF.

V gene TRBV19 combines with J gene TRBJ1-3; a weak D match, TRBD1 (6 bases). CDR3 length: 14 residues. Between the trimmed V and J ends, which lost 8 bases and 1 base, there was a span of 12 bases. Germline V lookup: CDR1 LNHDA, CDR2 SQIVND (reference sequence). The chain's CDR3 is CASGNRESGNTIYF. The CDR3 coding sequence is TGTGCCAGTGGTAACAGGGAATCTGGAAACACCATATATTTT.

Here the CDR3 DNA reads TGTGCCAGCTCACCATTCGGACAGAATAATTCACCCCTCCACTTT. Translation: CASSPFGQNNSPLHF. The gene calls are TRBV18 and TRBJ1-6; D perhaps matches TRBD1 (6 bases). From germline, CDR1 is KGHSH and CDR2 LQKENI. Trimming stripped 2 bases from V and 5 bases from J, with 10 bases between. The CDR3 sequence is 15 residues long.

Remarks on this clone: A junction boundary mismatches the germline segment, possibly from a read error. J is TRBJ1-6 and V is TRBV2, with TRBD1 as a possible D gene (5 bases). The CDR3 has 12 amino acids. The germline gives CDR1 SNHLY, CDR2 FYNNEI. DNA of the CDR3: TGTGCCAGCAGAGAAGGGGCTTCACCCCTCCACTTT. This gives the protein CASREGASPLHF. Together with reference TRBV2 and TRBJ1-6, the CDR3 gives the full variable domain: EPEVTQTPSHQVTQMGQEVILRCVPISNHLYFYWYRQILGQKVEFLVSFYNNEISEKSEIFDDQFSVERPDGSNFTLKIRSTKLEDSAMYFCASREGASPLHFGNGTRLTVT.

The genes are TRBV5-6 and TRBJ2-1, with D hard to call. This CDR3 contains 14 residues. Germline loops: CDR1 SGHDT, CDR2 YYEEEE. V was shortened by 1 base and J by 3 bases, with 8 bases between the two germline ends. The CDR3 is CASSLFSLYNEQFF. Written as DNA, the CDR3 is TGTGCCAGCAGCTTGTTTAGCCTCTACAATGAGCAGTTCTTC.

The J gene is TRBJ2-4, the V gene TRBV18, with 7 bases that match TRBD1. The CDR3 loop spans 13 amino acids. With 4 bases clipped from V and 8 bases from J, the junction kept 5 bases outside the gene matches. CDR1 and CDR2 from the germline V gene are KGHSH and LQKENI. The DNA of the CDR3 is TGTGCCAGCTCACTCAAACAGGGGTACATTCAGTACTTC. This codes for CASSLKQGYIQYF.

This clone showed up just a few times. The rearrangement joins TRBV20-1 to TRBJ2-1; 7 nucleotides agree with TRBD2. The CDR3 spans 11 residues. Germline trimming cut 4 bases from V and 10 bases from J; bases unmatched to any gene: 4. The germline CDR1 and CDR2 sequences are DFQATT and SNEGSKA (reference sequence). The CDR3 protein is CSANRAGEQFF. Here the CDR3 DNA reads TGCAGTGCTAACCGAGCGGGAGAGCAGTTCTTC.

V usage is TRBV2 and J usage is TRBJ2-5; the match to TRBD2 covers 12 bases. Germline values: CDR1 SNHLY, CDR2 FYNNEI. The CDR3 spans 15 residues. After removal of 11 bases from V and 5 bases from J, the junction contained 12 bases not matched to a gene. CDR3 region: CAGRWTSGASETQYF. For the CDR3, the DNA is TGTGCCGGCCGCTGGACTAGCGGGGCCTCGGAGACCCAGTACTTC.

This chain joins TRBV9 and TRBJ1-1, with 7 bases aligning to TRBD1. V was clipped by 4 bases and J by 3 bases; unmatched bases: 3. The CDR3 spans 13 residues. CDR1 is SGDLS, CDR2 YYNGEE, per germline. CDR3 loop: CASSSQGDTEAFF. In nucleotides, the CDR3 is TGTGCCAGCAGCTCGCAGGGGGACACTGAAGCTTTCTTT.

This chain joins TRBV18 and TRBJ2-6, with TRBD1 as a possible D gene (5 bases). Germline CDR1 KGHSH, CDR2 LQKENI. The CDR3 spans 19 residues. With 3 bases removed from V and 0 bases from J, the gap between germline ends came to 18 bases. The CDR3 here is CASSPLFPRQGSGANVLTF. The CDR3 region has the DNA TGTGCCAGCTCACCGCTCTTCCCCCGTCAGGGCTCTGGGGCCAACGTCCTGACTTTC. The whole variable domain, filled in from reference TRBV18 and TRBJ2-6, reads NAGVMQNPRHLVRRRGQEARLRCSPMKGHSHVYWYRQLPEEGLKFMVYLQKENIIDESGMPKERFSAEFPKEGPSILRIQQVVRGDSAAYFCASSPLFPRQGSGANVLTFGAGSRLTVL.

The V gene is TRBV5-4, the J gene TRBJ1-2; D uncertain. Per germline, CDR1 SGHNT and CDR2 YYREEE (reference sequence). This CDR3 contains 17 residues. The ends were cut back, 1 base at V and 5 bases at J, with 21 bases in the middle. The CDR3 here is CASSLNFPSITGYGYTF. CDR3 DNA: TGTGCCAGCAGCTTGAATTTCCCTTCCATCACGGGGTATGGCTACACCTTC. Based on the CDR3 plus reference TRBV5-4 and TRBJ1-2, the full variable domain is ETGVTQSPTHLIKTRGQQVTLRCSSQSGHNTVSWYQQALGQGPQFIFQYYREEENGRGNFPPRFSGLQFPNYSSELNVNALELDDSALYLCASSLNFPSITGYGYTFGSGTRLTVV.

The CDR3 DNA sequence: TGTGCCAGCAGCTTAGCGTTCGGCGGGGGGGCCGAGCGGCAGTTCTTC. Translating gives CASSLAFGGGAERQFF. J is TRBJ2-1 and V is TRBV7-2, with 9 positions matching TRBD2. The V segment lost 0 bases and the J segment 12 bases; nucleotides outside the gene matches: 12. Germline assignment: CDR1 SGHTA and CDR2 FQGNSA. The CDR3 has 16 residues.

This chain uses TRBV7-2 with TRBJ2-3; 11 bases agree with TRBD2. Germline V gene lookup returns CDR1 SGHTA and CDR2 FQGNSA. This CDR3 spans 16 amino acids. V lost 3 bases, J lost 4 bases, and 6 bases stayed unmatched. The DNA for the CDR3 is TGTGCCAGCAGCTTTCTAGCGGGGGGTTGGGCAGATACGCAGTATTTT. Translation: CASSFLAGGWADTQYF. The whole variable domain, filled in from reference TRBV7-2 and TRBJ2-3, reads GAGVSQSPSNKVTEKGKDVELRCDPISGHTALYWYRQSLGQGLEFLIYFQGNSAPDKSGLPSDRFSAERTGGSVSTLTIQRTQQEDSAVYLCASSFLAGGWADTQYFGPGTRLTVL.

The chain has TRBV5-4 and TRBJ2-5, with TRBD2 matching 8 bases. The junction had 11 bases not matched to a gene; V was cut back by 4 bases and J by 9 bases. The germline gives CDR1 SGHNT, CDR2 YYREEE (reference sequence). The CDR3 is 14 residues long. CDR3 nucleotide sequence: TGTGCCAGCAGCCAACCTGGGACTAGAGGGGCCCAGTACTTC. It encodes CASSQPGTRGAQYF.